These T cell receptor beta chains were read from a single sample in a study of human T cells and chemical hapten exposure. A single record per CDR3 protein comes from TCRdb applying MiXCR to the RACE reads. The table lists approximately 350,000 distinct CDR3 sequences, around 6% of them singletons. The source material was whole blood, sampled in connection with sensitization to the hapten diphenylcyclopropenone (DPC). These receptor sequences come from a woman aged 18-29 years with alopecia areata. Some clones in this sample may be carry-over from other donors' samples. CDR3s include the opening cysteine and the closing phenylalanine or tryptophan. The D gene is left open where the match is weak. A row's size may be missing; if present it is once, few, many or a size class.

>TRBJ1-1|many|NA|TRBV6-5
TGTGCCAGCAGTTACTCCTATGAGAACACTGAAGCTTTCTTT
CASSYSYENTEAFF
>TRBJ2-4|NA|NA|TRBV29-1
TGCAGCGTCCTACGGACGGATTTAGCCAAAAACATTCAGTACTTC
CSVLRTDLAKNIQYF
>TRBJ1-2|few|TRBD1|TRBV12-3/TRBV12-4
TGTGCCAGCAGTTTAGGGGGCTCGGGGACAGGGAATGGCTACACCTTC
CASSLGGSGTGNGYTF
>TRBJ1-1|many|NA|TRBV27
TGTGCCAGCAGTTTATCGATTACAGGCCGGGGAGCTTTCTTT
CASSLSITGRGAFF
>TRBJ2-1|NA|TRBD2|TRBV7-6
TGTGCCAGCAGCGATACAGCGGGGCCCTCCTACAATGAGCAGTTCTTC
CASSDTAGPSYNEQFF
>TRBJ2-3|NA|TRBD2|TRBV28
TGTGCCAGCAGTTTAGCGGGGGAGGCTGAACATACGCAGTATTTT
CASSLAGEAEHTQYF
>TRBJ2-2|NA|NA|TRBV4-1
TGCGCCAGCAGCCAGGACAATAACGGGGAGCTGTTTTTT
CASSQDNNGELFF
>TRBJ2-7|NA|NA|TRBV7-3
TGTGCCAGCAGCCCCATCGGGGGCTCCGAGGAGCAGTACTTC
CASSPIGGSEEQYF
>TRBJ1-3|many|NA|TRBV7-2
TGTGCCAGCAGCTATGTCCCGGTCTACCGCTCTGGAAACACCATATATTTT
CASSYVPVYRSGNTIYF
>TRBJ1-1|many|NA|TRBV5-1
TGCGCCAGCAGCTTGAACGCGGGGATAGAAACTGAAGCTTTCTTT
CASSLNAGIETEAFF
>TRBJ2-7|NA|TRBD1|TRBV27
TGTGCCAGCAGCAAGGACAGGGGCTCGTACGAGCAGTACTTC
CASSKDRGSYEQYF
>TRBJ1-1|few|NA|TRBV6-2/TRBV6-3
TGTGCCAGCAGTTACTCGGTCGGCACTGGGTCTGAGATCGAAGCTTTCTTT
CASSYSVGTGSEIEAFF
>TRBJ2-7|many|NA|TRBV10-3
TGTGCCATCAGTGAGAGGGCAGGGTACGAGCAGTACTTC
CAISERAGYEQYF
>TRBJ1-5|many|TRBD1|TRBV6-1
TGTGCCAGCGGACGCGGGACAGATCAAGTTAGCAATCAGCCCCAGCATTTT
CASGRGTDQVSNQPQHF
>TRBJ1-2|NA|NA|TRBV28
TGTGCCAGCAGGAACACCGGAGGTGGCTACACCTTC
CASRNTGGGYTF
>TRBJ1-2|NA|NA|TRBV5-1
TGCGCCAGCAGCCGAGGATGGAGCAGACTGAACTATGGCTACACCTTC
CASSRGWSRLNYGYTF
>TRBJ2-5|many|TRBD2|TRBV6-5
TGTGCCAGCAGTTACTCTGGGGTGACTAGCGGGGGGGGAGAGACCCAGTACTTC
CASSYSGVTSGGGETQYF
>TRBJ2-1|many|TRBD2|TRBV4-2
TGTGCCAGCAGCCTAAGGACCGGGACTAGCGTGAGTCAGCAGTTCTTC
CASSLRTGTSVSQQFF
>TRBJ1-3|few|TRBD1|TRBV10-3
TGTGCCATCAGTTCCGACAGGGGGCAAAGAAACACCATATATTTT
CAISSDRGQRNTIYF
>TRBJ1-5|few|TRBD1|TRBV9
TGTGCCAGCAGCCTTTCCCGCCCGGGACAGGGGACTTATAGCAATCAGCCCCAGCATTTT
CASSLSRPGQGTYSNQPQHF
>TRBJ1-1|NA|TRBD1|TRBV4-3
TGCGCCAGCAGCCAATCAGGGGGGAAGCAAGCTTTCTTT
CASSQSGGKQAFF
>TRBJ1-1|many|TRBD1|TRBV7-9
TGTGCCAGCAGCTTTACAGGGGACACTGAAGCTTTCTTT
CASSFTGDTEAFF
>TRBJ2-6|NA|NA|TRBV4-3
TGCGCCAGCAGCCAAGACTTCTCTGGGGCCAACGTCCTGACTTTC
CASSQDFSGANVLTF
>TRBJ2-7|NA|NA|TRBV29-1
TGCAGCGTTGGTTCAGAGAGCTCCTACGAGCAGTACTTC
CSVGSESSYEQYF
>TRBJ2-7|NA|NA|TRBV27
TGTGCCAGCAGTTTAGGCATGGGAAGAGAGCAGTACTTC
CASSLGMGREQYF
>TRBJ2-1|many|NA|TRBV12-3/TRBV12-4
TGTGCCACCAACGGGCGGAATGAGCAGTTCTTC
CATNGRNEQFF
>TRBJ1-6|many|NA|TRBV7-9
TGTGCCAGCAGCCCAGTAAGCGGGAGCTCCTATAATTCACCCCTCCACTTT
CASSPVSGSSYNSPLHF
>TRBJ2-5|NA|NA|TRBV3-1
TGTGCCAGCAGGGTTGGCGTCGAGACCCAGTACTTC
CASRVGVETQYF
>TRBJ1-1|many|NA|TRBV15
TGTGCCACCAGCAGGAAAGGGATAACTGAAGCTTTCTTT
CATSRKGITEAFF
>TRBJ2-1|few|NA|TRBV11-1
TGTGCCAGCAGCTCCTCGGACAGGCAGTTCTTC
CASSSSDRQFF
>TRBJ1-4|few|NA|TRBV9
TGTGCCAGCAGCCCGACCGGGAGACAGGAAAGTGAAAAACTGTTTTTT
CASSPTGRQESEKLFF
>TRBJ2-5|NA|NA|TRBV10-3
TGTGCCATCAGTGAGAATGAAGAGACCCAGTACTTC
CAISENEETQYF
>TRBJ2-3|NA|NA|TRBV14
TGTGCCAGCAGCCAAGAAAGGGGTTTTGGTCAAGATACGCAGTATTTT
CASSQERGFGQDTQYF
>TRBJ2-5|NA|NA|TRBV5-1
TGCGCCAGCAGCTTGGCTCGGCTAGCTGCCGAGACCCAGTACTTC
CASSLARLAAETQYF
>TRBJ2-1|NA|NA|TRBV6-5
TGTGCCAGCCGCAGACCCCGAAGCTCCTACAATGAGCAGTTCTTC
CASRRPRSSYNEQFF
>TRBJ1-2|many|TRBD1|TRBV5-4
TGTGCCAGCAGCCGTTGGGAGGGGGCGACCGGCTACACCTTC
CASSRWEGATGYTF
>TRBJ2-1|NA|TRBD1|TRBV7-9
TGTGCCAGCAGCTTAGCCGACCTTTCAGGGGGCAAGTATGAGCAGTTCTTC
CASSLADLSGGKYEQFF
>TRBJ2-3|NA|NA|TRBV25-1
TGTGCCAGCAGTGAAGTCACAGATACGCAGTATTTT
CASSEVTDTQYF
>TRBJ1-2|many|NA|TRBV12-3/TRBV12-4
TGTGCCAGCACCTCCTCGGGGGCGGGCTATGGCTACACCTTC
CASTSSGAGYGYTF
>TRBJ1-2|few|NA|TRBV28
TGTGCCAGCAGTTTTAGAGGGCCGGGAGGCTACACCTTC
CASSFRGPGGYTF
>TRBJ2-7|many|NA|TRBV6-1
TGTGCCAGCGGGATAATCTACGAGCAGTACTTC
CASGIIYEQYF
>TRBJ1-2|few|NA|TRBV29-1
TGCAGCGTTCATACAGCTAACTATGGCTACACCTTC
CSVHTANYGYTF
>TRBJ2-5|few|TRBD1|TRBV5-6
TGTGCCAGCAGCTTTGGGACAGGGACAGAGACCCAGTACTTC
CASSFGTGTETQYF